This is a list of T cell receptor beta chains from one sample in a study of Siglec-9 on CD8 T cells in melanoma. Measured with immunoSEQ multiplex PCR; TCRdb has only the in-frame clones, and not every one. The sample comprises around 29,000 clones, 75% to 85% of which are singletons, and 5.8% rests with the top ten. Sample: Siglec-9- CD8+ T cells sorted from blood. The origin of the receptors is a human donor in good health. CDR3s include the opening cysteine and the closing phenylalanine or tryptophan. A D gene is named only where the DNA matches it firmly. Clone size is shown for a subset of rows, as once, few, many or a class of expanded clone.

>TRBV5-6|.|.|TRBJ2-3
CASSSGTELAEAADTQYF
TGTGCCAGCAGCTCGGGGACAGAACTAGCGGAGGCGGCGGATACGCAGTATTTT
>TRBV25-1|.|.|TRBJ1-1
CASNMNVGEAFF
TGTGCCAGCAACATGAATGTAGGTGAAGCTTTCTTT
>TRBV18|.|few|TRBJ1-1
CASSLTEGAQNTEAFF
TGTGCCAGCTCACTGACAGAGGGAGCACAGAACACTGAAGCTTTCTTT
>TRBV6-1|.|.|TRBJ1-1
CASSAWGPTEAFF
TGTGCCAGCAGTGCGTGGGGGCCCACTGAAGCTTTCTTT
>TRBV5-4|.|few|TRBJ2-1
CASSSYNEQFF
TGTGCCAGCAGCTCATACAATGAGCAGTTCTTC
>TRBV7-9|.|.|TRBJ2-1
CASSGNNEQFF
TGTGCCAGCAGCGGCAACAATGAGCAGTTCTTC
>TRBV7-9|.|.|TRBJ1-2
CASSSFSRRVNYGYTF
TGTGCCAGCAGCTCGTTCAGCCGCCGGGTGAACTATGGCTACACCTTC
>TRBV10-3|.|.|TRBJ1-1
CAISESMARENTEAFF
TGTGCCATCAGTGAGTCGATGGCACGGGAGAACACTGAAGCTTTCTTT
>TRBV6-1|.|.|TRBJ2-3
CASSAGEVNTDTQYF
TGTGCCAGCAGTGCCGGAGAAGTTAATACAGATACGCAGTATTTT
>TRBV9|.|.|TRBJ1-6
CASSVKDSPLHF
TGTGCCAGCAGCGTAAAGGATTCACCCCTCCACTTT
>TRBV10-1|.|.|TRBJ2-1
CASSDGGGEVSPNEQFF
TGCGCCAGCAGTGATGGCGGGGGCGAAGTCTCCCCTAATGAGCAGTTCTTC
>TRBV10-3|.|.|TRBJ2-1
CAIRSTGERYNEQFF
TGTGCCATCAGATCGACAGGCGAACGCTACAATGAGCAGTTCTTC
>TRBV11-2|.|.|TRBJ2-7
CASSFSGFEQYF
TGTGCCAGCAGCTTTTCAGGGTTCGAGCAGTACTTC
>TRBV14|.|.|TRBJ2-5
CASSPWTDQETQYF
TGTGCCAGCAGCCCATGGACAGACCAAGAGACCCAGTACTTC
>TRBV27|.|.|TRBJ2-7
CASSLSYEQYF
TGTGCCAGCAGTCTCTCCTACGAGCAGTACTTC
>TRBV29-1|.|once|TRBJ2-5
CSVLGGPTIETQYF
TGCAGCGTGTTGGGGGGCCCCACAATAGAGACCCAGTACTTC
>TRBV7-2|.|.|TRBJ2-7
CASSFNSLYEQYF
TGTGCCAGCAGCTTTAACAGCCTCTACGAGCAGTACTTC
>TRBV9|.|.|TRBJ2-7
CASSVGDVGEQYF
TGTGCCAGCAGCGTCGGGGATGTAGGCGAGCAGTACTTC
>TRBV2|.|.|TRBJ2-7
CASSEIKGWYEQYF
TGTGCCAGCAGTGAAATAAAGGGGTGGTACGAGCAGTACTTC
>TRBV29-1|.|few|TRBJ1-3
CSAGGGSGNTIYF
TGCAGCGCTGGGGGAGGCTCTGGAAACACCATATATTTT
>TRBV25-1|TRBD1|.|TRBJ2-1
CASSPTTGSSYNEQFF
TGTGCCAGCAGTCCGACGACAGGGAGCTCCTACAATGAGCAGTTCTTC